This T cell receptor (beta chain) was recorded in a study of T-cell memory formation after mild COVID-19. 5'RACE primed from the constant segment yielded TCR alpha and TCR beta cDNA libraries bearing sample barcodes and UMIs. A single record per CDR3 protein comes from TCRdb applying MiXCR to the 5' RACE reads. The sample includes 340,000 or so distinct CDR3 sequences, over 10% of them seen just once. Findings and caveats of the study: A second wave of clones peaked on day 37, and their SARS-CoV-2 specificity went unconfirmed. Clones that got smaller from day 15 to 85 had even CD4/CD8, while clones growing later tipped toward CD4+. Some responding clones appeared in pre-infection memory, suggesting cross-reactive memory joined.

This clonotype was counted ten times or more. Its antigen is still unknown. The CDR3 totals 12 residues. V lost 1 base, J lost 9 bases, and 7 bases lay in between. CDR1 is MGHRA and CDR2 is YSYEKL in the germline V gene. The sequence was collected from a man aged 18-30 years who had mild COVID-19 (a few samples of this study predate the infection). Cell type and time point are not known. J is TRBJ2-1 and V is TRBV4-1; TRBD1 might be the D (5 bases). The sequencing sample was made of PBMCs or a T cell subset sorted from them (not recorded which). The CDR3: CASSQGGGEQFF. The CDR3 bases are TGCGCCAGCAGCCAAGGGGGCGGTGAGCAGTTCTTC.